The 12 T cell receptor beta chains listed next were all sequenced from one sample in a study of blood T cell repertoires in COVID-19. The method was immunoSEQ multiplex PCR; TCRdb's version includes in-frame clones alone and lacks a portion of them. The table has approximately 300,000 clones, 86% seen once. The sample consisted of peripheral blood. The receptors shown here come from a woman between 45 and 60 years old with acute or convalescent COVID-19.

This clone was recorded only once. The genes are TRBV9 and TRBJ2-7; TRBD2 matches 8 bases. CDR1 and CDR2 from the germline V gene are SGDLS and YYNGEE. There are 15 residues in the CDR3. The ends lost 3 bases at V and 4 bases at J; junction bases unmatched: 9. CDR3 sequence: CASSAGTRILYEQYF. The CDR3 DNA follows: TGTGCCAGCAGCGCCGGGACTAGAATTCTATACGAGCAGTACTTC.

In its sample, this clone was seen a few times. The chain combines TRBV9 with TRBJ2-7, with D unresolved. This CDR3 is built from 14 residues. The germline gives CDR1 SGDLS, CDR2 YYNGEE. V was clipped by 0 bases and J by 0 bases, with 7 bases between them. The CDR3 sequence: CASSVAVLSYEQYF. Here the CDR3 DNA reads TGTGCCAGCAGCGTAGCGGTTCTCTCCTACGAGCAGTACTTC.

The genes are TRBV2 and TRBJ1-4; D possibly corresponds to TRBD1 (6 bases). From germline, CDR1 is SNHLY and CDR2 FYNNEI. The CDR3 covers 14 residues. Between the trimmed V and J ends, which lost 6 bases and 7 bases, there was a span of 15 bases. DNA of the CDR3: TGTGCCAGCAGCAGCGACAGGATGGGTGAAAAACTGTTTTTT. Translation: CASSSDRMGEKLFF.

The rearrangement uses TRBV2 and TRBJ1-5; the D is unclear. CDR3 length: 12 residues. V shed 5 bases and J shed 7 bases, with 9 bases lying between them. CDR1 is SNHLY, CDR2 FYNNEI, per germline. CDR3 DNA: TGTGCCAGCAGTCCGACGGGGCAGCCCCAGCATTTT. Translating gives CASSPTGQPQHF.

This chain links TRBV5-5 with TRBJ2-7, with 12 bases identical to TRBD2. The CDR3 is 15 residues long. Per the germline V gene, CDR1 is SGHKS and CDR2 is YYEKEE (reference sequence). The V gene end was trimmed by 1 base and the J gene end by 4 bases; junction bases not matched to a gene: 3. This CDR3 is CASSLLGLAGYEQYF. CDR3 coding DNA: TGTGCCAGCAGCTTGCTAGGACTAGCGGGGTACGAGCAGTACTTC.

This clone showed up just once. This chain links TRBV11-1 with TRBJ2-7, with 8 bases that match TRBD1. V was clipped by 3 bases and J by 2 bases; unmatched bases: 3. CDR1 is SGHAT and CDR2 is FQDESV in the germline V gene (reference sequence). This CDR3 is built from 14 residues. The CDR3 region is CASSLTGVTYEQYF. CDR3 DNA: TGTGCCAGCAGCTTGACAGGGGTGACCTACGAGCAGTACTTC.

The CDR3 DNA follows: TGTGCCAGCAGTGTAGAGCGGGGCTCCTACAATGAGCAGTTCTTC. Its translation is CASSVERGSYNEQFF. The chain has TRBV2 and TRBJ2-1, with 7 bases identical to TRBD2. Trimming at V came to 4 bases and at J to 0 bases, leaving 3 bases not matched to a gene. This CDR3 spans 15 amino acids. Germline CDR1 is SNHLY and CDR2 is FYNNEI.

This chain connects TRBV18 to TRBJ1-1; the D is unclear. The CDR3 runs to 14 residues. Germline V lookup: CDR1 KGHSH, CDR2 LQKENI. V lost 6 bases and J lost 6, with 17 bases in between. This CDR3 is CASSRGLRRSEAFF. The CDR3 region has the DNA TGTGCCAGCTCCCGAGGACTGAGGAGATCTGAAGCTTTCTTT.

The chain combines TRBV24-1 with TRBJ2-1, with 11 bases that match TRBD1. Germline V gene sequence: CDR1 KGHDR, CDR2 SFDVKD. The CDR3 runs 15 residues. After removal of 3 bases from V and 9 bases from J, the junction contained 6 bases not matched to a gene. CDR3 DNA sequence: TGTGCCACCAGTGATCCAAGGACAGGGGGCGTTGAGCAGTTCTTC. Amino acids: CATSDPRTGGVEQFF.

CDR3 nucleotide sequence: TGTGCCAGCAGCTCACAGGGGACCTACGAGCAGTACTTC. Translating it yields CASSSQGTYEQYF. The chain uses TRBV5-5 and TRBJ2-7; TRBD1 matches 7 bases. Per germline, CDR1 SGHKS and CDR2 YYEKEE (reference sequence). The CDR3 runs to 13 residues. V shed 3 bases and J 2 bases; nucleotides not matched to a gene: 2.

CDR3: CASSLRGGTTEQYF. The CDR3 nucleotides read TGTGCCAGCAGCTTAAGGGGAGGGACAACCGAGCAGTACTTC. The rearrangement links TRBV7-3 to TRBJ2-7; a possible D gene is TRBD2 (7 bases). This CDR3 is 14 amino acids long. The germline V gene has CDR1 SGHTA and CDR2 FQGTGA. Trimming took 1 base from V and 6 from J, leaving 13 bases between them.

This clone has a single count. The rearrangement joins TRBV11-1 to TRBJ2-1; 14 bases agree with TRBD2. Per the germline V gene, CDR1 is SGHAT and CDR2 is FQDESV (reference sequence). This CDR3 contains 16 residues. The V segment lost 3 bases and the J segment 10 bases; nucleotides outside the gene matches: 8. The CDR3 reads CASSLGGTSGSGEQFF. In DNA, the CDR3 is TGTGCCAGCAGCTTGGGGGGGACTAGCGGGAGCGGGGAGCAGTTCTTC.